The 8 T cell receptor beta chains below come from one sample, sequenced in a study of PD-1 blockade in classical Hodgkin lymphoma. All patients relapsed after autologous stem cell transplantation, and brentuximab vedotin exposure varied. Using immunoSEQ multiplex PCR, the repertoire was profiled, and TCRdb retains in-frame clones only, with some absent. The sample lists 35,000 or so clones; 69% were seen once. The material sequenced was peripheral blood mononuclear cells (PBMCs), taken before the second cycle of nivolumab. The receptors were sampled from a human donor with classical Hodgkin lymphoma.

The J gene is TRBJ1-1, the V gene TRBV2, with D unclear. The CDR3 loop spans 15 amino acids. V lost 3 bases to trimming and J lost 0 bases, with 11 bases between them. The germline CDR1 and CDR2 sequences are SNHLY and FYNNEI. DNA for the CDR3: TGTGCCAGCAGTGAGAACGTTGGGATGAACACTGAAGCTTTCTTT. Its translation is CASSENVGMNTEAFF. Full variable domain (rest looked up from reference TRBV2 and TRBJ1-1): EPEVTQTPSHQVTQMGQEVILRCVPISNHLYFYWYRQILGQKVEFLVSFYNNEISEKSEIFDDQFSVERPDGSNFTLKIRSTKLEDSAMYFCASSENVGMNTEAFFGQGTRLTVV.

The genes are TRBV5-6 and TRBJ1-2; D is unresolved. This CDR3 has 13 amino acids. Trimming removed 0 bases from V and 8 bases from J, with 11 bases in between. Looked up from germline, CDR1 is SGHDT and CDR2 is YYEEEE. CDR3 nucleotides: TGTGCCAGCAGCTTGGTTGGAGGGAGCGGCTACACCTTC. Translating it yields CASSLVGGSGYTF.

The chain uses TRBV11-1 and TRBJ1-1; the D is unclear. The V gene's germline CDR1 is SGHAT and CDR2 FQDESV (reference sequence). The CDR3 contains 14 residues. V shed 0 bases and J shed 3 bases, with 8 bases lying between them. CDR3 in amino acids: CASSLALRDTEAFF. CDR3 nucleotide sequence: TGTGCCAGCAGCTTAGCGCTTAGGGACACTGAAGCTTTCTTT.

This clone was observed a handful of times. The chain is built from TRBV9 and TRBJ2-1, with 9 bases identical to TRBD1. J gave up 6 bases and V 0 bases, and 13 bases lay outside the gene matches. The germline V gene encodes CDR1 SGDLS and CDR2 YYNGEE. This CDR3 is 18 amino acids long. The CDR3 nucleotides are TGTGCCAGCAGCGTAGGGACAGGGGTCTCTAGGGAACTCAATGAGCAGTTCTTC. Its translation: CASSVGTGVSRELNEQFF.

The chain carries TRBV28 and TRBJ1-1, with D possibly being TRBD1 (5 bases). The germline gives CDR1 MDHEN, CDR2 SYDVKM. The CDR3 sequence is 15 residues long. Trimming removed 5 bases from V and 5 bases from J, with 18 bases in between. The CDR3 sequence is CASSIHGGGKTEAFF. CDR3 sequence (DNA): TGTGCCAGCAGTATACACGGGGGAGGGAAGACTGAAGCTTTCTTT. The full variable domain, completed using reference TRBV28 and TRBJ1-1, is DVKVTQSSRYLVKRTGEKVFLECVQDMDHENMFWYRQDPGLGLRLIYFSYDVKMKEKGDIPEGYSVSREKKERFSLILESASTNQTSMYLCASSIHGGGKTEAFFGQGTRLTVV.

The CDR3 DNA follows: TGTGCCAGCAGCCCCCGGGACGGTGGATCCACCGGGGAGCTGTTTTTT. Translation gives CASSPRDGGSTGELFF. This chain joins TRBV9 and TRBJ2-2; D is perhaps TRBD1 or TRBD2 (5 bases each). There are 16 residues in the CDR3. Germline loops: CDR1 SGDLS, CDR2 YYNGEE. V dropped 4 bases and J dropped 4 bases, with 17 bases sitting between them.

V gene TRBV6-1 combines with J gene TRBJ2-7; 11 nucleotides match TRBD2. There are 14 residues in the CDR3. After removal of 9 bases from V and 0 bases from J, the junction contained 4 bases not matched to a gene. The germline V gene encodes CDR1 MNHNS and CDR2 SASEGT. Here the CDR3 reads CASHLAGGSYEQYF. In DNA, the CDR3 is TGTGCCAGTCACCTAGCGGGGGGCTCCTACGAGCAGTACTTC.

The chain recombines TRBV21-1 with TRBJ2-7; the table assigns TRBD2, which was not confirmed against the DNA. TRBV21-1 is described as a pseudogene. CDR3 length equals 16 residues. The DNA of the CDR3 is TGTGCCAGCAGCCGGGGACTAGCGGGGGGGGACTACGAGCAGTACTTC. The encoded protein is CASSRGLAGGDYEQYF.